These 19 T cell receptor beta chains share one sample of origin, sequenced in a study of CD8+CD57+ T cells in acquired aplastic anemia. Profiling of TCR beta VDJ combinations and CDR3 sequences used genomic DNA as template. From the reads, TCRdb called clonotypes with MiXCR, one entry per CDR3 protein. Among some 410,000 distinct CDR3 sequences listed, around 72% were seen once. The sample taken for sequencing was sorted CD4+, CD8+, or CD8+CD57+ T cells (not recorded which) from PBMCs. Receptor source: a human donor in good health, serving as a control.

There are many counts of this clonotype. The chain couples TRBV5-4 to TRBJ2-7, with D possibly called TRBD1 or TRBD2 (5 bases each). Germline V CDR1 and CDR2: SGHNT, YYREEE (reference sequence). CDR3 length: 15 amino acids. V dropped 2 bases and J dropped 2 bases, with 14 bases sitting between them. CDR3 in DNA: TGTGCCAGCAGCTTCATGACCGGGGCGGCCTACGAGCAGTACTTC. Amino acid sequence: CASSFMTGAAYEQYF.

V and J are TRBV9 and TRBJ2-7, with 7 bases matching TRBD1. V shed 5 bases and J 2 bases; nucleotides not matched to a gene: 7. Germline V lookup: CDR1 SGDLS, CDR2 YYNGEE. The CDR3 has 14 amino acids. This CDR3 is CASRLGQDTYEQYF. CDR3 DNA: TGTGCCAGCAGACTCGGACAGGATACCTACGAGCAGTACTTC.

This sequence joins TRBV2 and TRBJ2-7; D unresolved. The CDR3 extends over 11 amino acids. Germline V gene data show CDR1 as SNHLY and CDR2 as FYNNEI. CDR3 nucleotide sequence: TGTGCCAGCAGTGACGGCCGGCTGCGAATAGTC. Protein: CASSDGRLRIV.

Of note for this clonotype: A much larger clone differs from this one at a single base, so this may be a read error. The rearrangement links TRBV5-1 to TRBJ2-5, with 8 bases matching TRBD1. Looked up from germline, CDR1 is SGHRS and CDR2 is YFSETQ. The CDR3 is made up of 15 amino acids. CDR3 amino acids: CAGSLVGQGRETQYF. DNA of the CDR3: TGCGCCGGCAGCTTGGTAGGACAGGGAAGAGAGACCCAGTACTTC.

The chain joins TRBV5-6 to TRBJ2-1; 15 bases are a match to TRBD2. The CDR3 length is 17 residues. V shed 1 base, J shed 4 bases, and the junction held 3 bases outside the gene matches. Germline V lookup: CDR1 SGHDT, CDR2 YYEEEE. The CDR3 DNA follows: TGTGCCAGCAGCTTGTCTGGGACTAGCGGGGGGTACAATGAGCAGTTCTTC. Translation: CASSLSGTSGGYNEQFF.

Remarks on this clonotype: Mismatch with germline at one junction end may stem from a read error. The rearrangement links TRBV10-2 to TRBJ1-6, with unresolved D. The V gene's germline CDR1 is WSHSY and CDR2 SAAADI. This CDR3 has 14 amino acids. This CDR3 reads CASMVEVENTQLLF. In DNA, the CDR3 is TGCGCCAGCATGGTCGAAGTTGAGAACACTCAACTTCTCTTT.

The genes are TRBV30 and TRBJ1-4, with a tentative D call TRBD1 (5 bases). V lost 6 bases to trimming and J lost 5 bases, with 16 bases between them. Germline CDR1 is GTSNPN and CDR2 is SVGIG (reference sequence). The CDR3 is made up of 14 amino acids. The CDR3 spells CACSGRAPNEKLFF. CDR3 sequence (DNA): TGTGCCTGTAGCGGCAGGGCCCCGAATGAAAAACTGTTTTTT.

Comment on this clonotype: It may be a read error: a sequence one base away is much more abundant. This chain uses TRBV7-9 with TRBJ2-3, with a weak D call TRBD2 (7 bases). In germline, CDR1 is SEHNR, CDR2 FQNEAQ (reference sequence). This CDR3 contains 14 residues. The chain's CDR3 is CAGSLTGGPDTQYF. The DNA for the CDR3 is TGTGCCGGCAGCTTGACGGGGGGCCCAGATACGCAGTATTTT.

V gene TRBV20-1 combines with J gene TRBJ1-1; D may be TRBD1 (5 bases). The germline V gene has CDR1 DFQATT and CDR2 SNEGSKA (reference sequence). V was pared by 6 bases and J by 4 bases, with 21 bases between. The CDR3 has 15 amino acids. The CDR3 here is CSAPGGRATVTEAFF. For the CDR3, the DNA is TGCAGTGCCCCGGGGGGACGAGCCACAGTCACTGAAGCTTTCTTT.

Ten or more counts support this clonotype. The chain uses TRBV4-1 and TRBJ1-5; D possibly corresponds to TRBD1 (5 bases). V shed 2 bases and J shed 0 bases, with 14 bases lying between them. This CDR3 has 17 amino acids. Per the germline V gene, CDR1 is MGHRA and CDR2 is YSYEKL. CDR3: CASSQFLMGDSNQPQHF. In nucleotides, the CDR3 is TGCGCCAGCAGCCAATTTCTAATGGGGGATAGCAATCAGCCCCAGCATTTT.

This clonotype was seen once. The V gene is TRBV7-2, the J gene TRBJ1-1; TRBD1 agrees at 10 bases. V trimming: 6 bases; J trimming: 7 bases; junction bases outside the gene matches: 8. Germline V CDR1 and CDR2: SGHTA, FQGNSA. CDR3 length: 14 amino acids. The CDR3 spells CASSYADRGREAFF. As DNA, the CDR3 is TGTGCCAGCAGTTACGCTGACAGGGGGCGTGAAGCTTTCTTT.

The CDR3 here is CATSYGWYPHHF. The CDR3 DNA reads TGTGCCACCAGTTACGGTTGGTATCCGCACCACTTT. The chain carries TRBV15 and TRBJ1-6; D gene ambiguous. Germline values: CDR1 LNHNV, CDR2 YYDKDF (reference sequence). Trimming took 6 bases from V and 18 from J, leaving 18 bases between them. This CDR3 has 12 residues.

As concerns this clonotype: The limits of the CDR3 on the DNA are not certain, so only TCRdb's listed CDR3 is given. The chain carries TRBV7-3 and TRBJ1-1; the D segment call TRBD1 is taken from the table without a DNA check. Ends included, the CDR3 has 14 residues. Germline V gene data show CDR1 as SGHTA and CDR2 as FQGTGA. The CDR3 loop reads CASSLPVGQGAEGF.

As for this clonotype: A much larger clone is a single base away; this may be a read error. The chain is built from TRBV9 and TRBJ2-5, with a possible D match to TRBD1 (6 bases). V shed 6 bases and J shed 5 bases, with 17 bases lying between them. CDR1 SGDLS and CDR2 YYNGEE come from the germline V gene. This CDR3 has 14 amino acids. The CDR3, as DNA: TGTGCCAGCACCTGGTCAGGGGAACTTGAGACCCAGTACTTC. Its protein is CASTWSGELETQYF.

V gene TRBV2 combines with J gene TRBJ2-6; D is uncertain. Germline-derived CDR1 and CDR2 are SNHLY and FYNNEI. CDR3 length: 13 residues. V shed 2 bases and J shed 3 bases, with 2 bases lying between them. As DNA, the CDR3 is TGTGCCAGCAGTGAAATTGGGGCCAACGTCCTGACTTTC. Protein product: CASSEIGANVLTF.

J is TRBJ2-5 and V is TRBV9; 7 nucleotides match TRBD1. This CDR3 comprises 13 residues. The trim removed 3 bases at V and 5 bases at J, leaving 4 bases unmatched. Per the germline V gene, CDR1 is SGDLS and CDR2 is YYNGEE. The CDR3 DNA sequence: TGTGCCAGCAGCGGGACAGGAATTGAGACCCAGTACTTC. This encodes CASSGTGIETQYF. Full variable domain (rest looked up from reference TRBV9 and TRBJ2-5): DSGVTQTPKHLITATGQRVTLRCSPRSGDLSVYWYQQSLDQGLQFLIQYYNGEERAKGNILERFSAQQFPDLHSELNLSSLELGDSALYFCASSGTGIETQYFGPGTRLLVL.

This clonotype has ten or more counts. A much larger clone lies one base from this, so it may be a read error. CDR3 in amino acids: CAGSIRMDRHEQYF. DNA of the CDR3: TGTGCCGGTAGTATACGAATGGATAGACACGAGCAGTACTTC. The chain couples TRBV19 to TRBJ2-7; D uncertain. CDR1 is LNHDA and CDR2 is SQIVND in the germline V gene (reference sequence). The CDR3 consists of 14 residues.

This clonotype was detected a few times. V and J are TRBV7-2 and TRBJ1-6, with a possible D match to TRBD1 (5 bases). The CDR3 has 14 residues. Trimming pared 5 bases from V and 13 bases from J, leaving 18 bases between. The germline gives CDR1 SGHTA, CDR2 FQGNSA. The CDR3, as DNA: TGTGCCAGCAGCGTCGGGGCCGCCCTCTACCCCCTCCACTTT. Its protein product is CASSVGAALYPLHF.

This clonotype was observed many times. At one end, the junction sequence differs from germline, possibly due to a read error. The rearrangement uses TRBV20-1 and TRBJ1-5; D not certain. Germline V gene data show CDR1 as DFQATT and CDR2 as SNEGSKA (reference sequence). CDR3 size: 14 residues. For the CDR3, the DNA is TGCAGTGCCAGAGTTGGGTCCTTCAATCAGCCCCAGCATTTT. Amino acid sequence: CSARVGSFNQPQHF.